The clone carrying this TCR beta chain was counted once. Its target is unknown. This entry belongs to a study of OX40 agonist ivuxolimab in advanced cancers. Findings and caveats of the study: The authors also found low normalized T-cell clonal expansion in some nonresponders. Low clonal expansion, among the lowest seen, marked partial responders at 0.1-3.0 mg/kg. Clonal expansion by week 6 occurred in CD4+ and CD8+ blood T cells (at 0.1 to 3.0 mg/kg).

Germline CDR1 SQVTM, CDR2 ANQGSEA. V lost 6 bases, J lost 2 bases, and 14 bases stayed unmatched. The CDR3 extends over 16 amino acids. Repertoires were generated with immunoSEQ multiplex PCR, while TCRdb's copy carries only in-frame clones and drops some. The table includes approximately 15,000 clones, 70% detected once. Sequenced here: CD4+ or CD8+ T cells sorted from blood, sampled in a trial of the OX40 agonist ivuxolimab. V and J are TRBV29-1 and TRBJ2-7; 9 bases map to TRBD1. This TCR derives from an adult with an advanced solid tumor such as melanoma, head and neck, liver or kidney cancer. CDR3: CSVILLGTGITYEQYF. The CDR3 DNA reads TGCAGCGTCATACTCCTAGGGACAGGGATAACCTACGAGCAGTACTTC.